Shown below are 22 T cell receptor beta chains from a single sample sequenced in a study of shared clonotypes between healthy human individuals. Data came from immunoSEQ multiplex PCR; TCRdb stores just in-frame clones and leaves some out. The sample records millions of clones, around nine tenths being singletons. Sequenced material: naive CD4+ T cells sorted from blood. Subset specified: CD45RA+ positively selected. The receptors were gathered from a man in his late teens or twenties in good health.

The V call is TRBV6-1, the J call TRBJ2-7; TRBD2 matches 10 bases. The germline V gene has CDR1 MNHNS and CDR2 SASEGT. With V trimmed by 0 bases and J by 3 bases, 5 bases remained unmatched. The CDR3 runs 16 residues. The CDR3 sequence is CASSEAGSGRIYEQYF. Written as DNA, the CDR3 is TGTGCCAGCAGTGAAGCTGGTAGCGGGAGGATCTACGAGCAGTACTTC.

This clone showed up just once. The rearrangement uses TRBV7-3 and TRBJ2-1; 9 nucleotides match TRBD1. With 4 bases clipped from V and 7 bases from J, the junction kept 8 bases outside the gene matches. The CDR3 is made up of 15 amino acids. CDR1 SGHTA and CDR2 FQGTGA come from the germline V gene. The CDR3 DNA follows: TGTGCCAGCAGCTCCCGGGACAGGGTAGGAAATGAGCAGTTCTTC. Its translation is CASSSRDRVGNEQFF.

The chain employs TRBV9 and TRBJ2-1, with 14 bases matching TRBD2. Germline V gene sequence: CDR1 SGDLS, CDR2 YYNGEE. Trimming cost V 1 base and J 0 bases; bases outside gene matches: 15. The CDR3 is made up of 22 amino acids. The CDR3 nucleotides are TGTGCCAGCAGCGTACCCCCCCCTACCGGGACTAGCGGGAGCCCCTCCTACAATGAGCAGTTCTTC. It codes for CASSVPPPTGTSGSPSYNEQFF.

The chain recombines TRBV11-2 with TRBJ1-3; a possible D gene is TRBD1 (5 bases). Looked up from germline, CDR1 is SGHAT and CDR2 is FQNNGV. Trimming took 5 bases from V and 0 from J, leaving 14 bases between them. This CDR3 is built from 16 residues. CDR3 coding DNA: TGTGCCAGCAGCCCCCGGGCAGGGCTCTCTGGAAACACCATATATTTT. This translates into CASSPRAGLSGNTIYF.

This sequence joins TRBV5-1 and TRBJ2-7; the match to TRBD1 covers 10 bases. Germline CDR1 is SGHRS and CDR2 is YFSETQ. Unmatched junction bases numbered 3, after V lost 0 bases and J lost 3 bases. The CDR3 covers 15 residues. For the CDR3, the DNA is TGCGCCAGCAGCTTGGCCGACAGGGGGCTCTACGAGCAGTACTTC. Protein: CASSLADRGLYEQYF.

This chain connects TRBV19 to TRBJ1-5, with 9 bases matching TRBD1. CDR1 and CDR2 (germline): LNHDA, SQIVND (reference sequence). With V trimmed by 5 bases and J by 4 bases, 9 bases remained unmatched. The CDR3 runs to 16 residues. This chain's CDR3 is CASSVGQGLWNQPQHF. The DNA for the CDR3 is TGTGCCAGTAGTGTCGGACAGGGGCTATGGAATCAGCCCCAGCATTTT. The whole variable domain, filled in from reference TRBV19 and TRBJ1-5, reads DGGITQSPKYLFRKEGQNVTLSCEQNLNHDAMYWYRQDPGQGLRLIYYSQIVNDFQKGDIAEGYSVSREKKESFPLTVTSAQKNPTAFYLCASSVGQGLWNQPQHFGDGTRLSIL.

The V and J genes are TRBV13 and TRBJ2-3, with D unresolved. Trimming took off 0 bases at V and 2 bases at J, with 15 bases between the two ends. CDR3 length: 17 residues. CDR1 and CDR2 (germline): PRHDT, FYEKMQ (reference sequence). CDR3 protein: CASSLGAPGKITDTQYF. DNA for the CDR3: TGTGCCAGCAGCTTAGGGGCACCCGGCAAAATCACAGATACGCAGTATTTT.

The chain combines TRBV2 with TRBJ2-2; D is uncertain. The V gene's germline CDR1 is SNHLY and CDR2 FYNNEI. The CDR3 consists of 14 residues. V was trimmed by 9 bases and J by 1 base, leaving 12 bases between them. CDR3 region: CASTHSRNTGELFF. The CDR3 region has the DNA TGTGCCAGTACTCACTCGAGGAACACCGGGGAGCTGTTTTTT.

V is TRBV5-6 and J is TRBJ2-7, with a weak D call TRBD2 (6 bases). V was shortened by 0 bases and J by 0 bases, with 16 bases between the two germline ends. The CDR3 consists of 17 residues. Germline CDR1 and CDR2: SGHDT and YYEEEE. DNA of the CDR3: TGTGCCAGCAGCTTGGCGGCCGGGACTCCCCTCTCCTACGAGCAGTACTTC. This encodes CASSLAAGTPLSYEQYF.

The chain has TRBV28 and TRBJ1-5; D may be TRBD1 (5 bases). V lost 8 bases to trimming and J lost 9 bases, with 17 bases between them. This CDR3 spans 13 amino acids. Germline V CDR1 and CDR2: MDHEN, SYDVKM. DNA for the CDR3: TGTGCCAGCTTACAGGTAGCAATCGGGCCCCAGCATTTT. The encoded protein is CASLQVAIGPQHF.

As to this clone: The same CDR3 arises from other DNA sequences in this sample as well. V gene TRBV7-3 combines with J gene TRBJ2-3, with D possibly matching TRBD1 (5 bases). The CDR3 is 13 amino acids. With 5 bases removed from V and 4 bases from J, the gap between germline ends came to 10 bases. Germline V CDR1 and CDR2: SGHTA, FQGTGA. CDR3: CASSTQGADTQYF. CDR3 bases: TGTGCCAGCAGCACCCAAGGGGCAGATACGCAGTATTTT.

This chain connects TRBV9 to TRBJ2-7, with 9 bases identical to TRBD1. The V and J ends lost 4 bases and 2 bases, in that order; junction bases with no gene match: 4. In germline, CDR1 is SGDLS, CDR2 YYNGEE. CDR3 length: 14 amino acids. For the CDR3, the DNA is TGTGCCAGCAGCCTGGGACAGGGTACCTACGAGCAGTACTTC. Protein product: CASSLGQGTYEQYF.

V usage is TRBV7-9 and J usage is TRBJ2-5; no firm D call. V gave up 3 bases and J gave up 1 base, with 15 bases separating them. This CDR3 region has 16 residues. Per germline, CDR1 SEHNR and CDR2 FQNEAQ (reference sequence). The CDR3 nucleotides read TGTGCCAGCAGCTTCCGGACCCCACGAGGCCAAGAGACCCAGTACTTC. Translation gives CASSFRTPRGQETQYF.

About this clone itself: One end of the junction does not line up with germline, which may come from a read error. The chain carries TRBV20-1 and TRBJ2-4; 12 bases match TRBD2. Germline values: CDR1 DFQATT, CDR2 SNEGSKA (reference sequence). This CDR3 is 11 amino acids long. The CDR3 DNA reads as TGCAGTGCTATCCCGAGACTAGCGGGGGAGTTC. It yields the protein CSAIPRLAGEF.

The V call is TRBV9, the J call TRBJ1-6; 11 bases fit TRBD1. CDR1 and CDR2 (germline): SGDLS, YYNGEE. Germline trimming cut 4 bases from V and 4 bases from J; bases unmatched to any gene: 4. CDR3 length equals 16 residues. CDR3 coding DNA: TGTGCCAGCAGCTTCGGGACAGGGGGGTATAATTCACCCCTCCACTTT. Its protein is CASSFGTGGYNSPLHF.

The gene calls are TRBV5-1 and TRBJ1-4; D might be TRBD1 (5 bases). This CDR3 region has 14 residues. V gave up 4 bases and J gave up 0 bases, with 7 bases separating them. CDR1 is SGHRS and CDR2 is YFSETQ in the germline V gene. CDR3 bases: TGCGCCAGCAGCCCGACAGCAACTAATGAAAAACTGTTTTTT. Its translation: CASSPTATNEKLFF.

The V call is TRBV7-2, the J call TRBJ1-2; no clear D gene. The CDR3 runs 13 residues. The germline CDR1 and CDR2 sequences are SGHTA and FQGNSA. V was trimmed by 1 base and J by 4 bases, leaving 7 bases between them. The DNA for the CDR3 is TGTGCCAGCAGCTTAGACCCAGGCTATGGCTACACCTTC. Translated: CASSLDPGYGYTF.

In nucleotides, the CDR3 is TGTGCCAGCAGCCCGAGTGGTGGGCCGGGACAGGGAATCGAGCAGTACTTC. It yields the protein CASSPSGGPGQGIEQYF. The chain combines TRBV9 with TRBJ2-7; 9 bases agree with TRBD1. Germline-derived CDR1 and CDR2 are SGDLS and YYNGEE. The CDR3 sequence is 17 residues long. V lost 4 bases, J lost 6 bases, and 17 bases stayed unmatched.

The chain recombines TRBV18 with TRBJ2-2, with TRBD2 matching 15 bases. Germline loops: CDR1 KGHSH, CDR2 LQKENI. Trimming removed 0 bases from V and 9 bases from J; junction bases left unmatched: 8. The CDR3 length is 18 residues. The CDR3 nucleotides read TGTGCCAGCTCACCACCGGGACTAGCGGGAGGCCCGTTCCGGGAGCTGTTTTTT. It yields the protein CASSPPGLAGGPFRELFF.

Concerning this clone: This CDR3 is also generated by other DNA sequences in the sample. The chain has TRBV5-1 and TRBJ2-2; D is perhaps TRBD1 (6 bases). The CDR3 has 15 residues. CDR1 and CDR2 (germline): SGHRS, YFSETQ. Trimming stripped 1 base from V and 0 bases from J, with 7 bases between. CDR3 residues: CASSLNRANTGELFF. CDR3 bases: TGCGCCAGCAGCTTGAACAGGGCGAACACCGGGGAGCTGTTTTTT.

The chain has TRBV11-3 and TRBJ2-2; no clear D gene. This CDR3 region has 12 residues. Germline V gives CDR1 SGHNT, CDR2 YENEEA. Trimming pared 5 bases from V and 6 bases from J, leaving 7 bases between. For the CDR3, the DNA is TGTGCCAGCAGCGGAGAGGCCGGGGAGCTGTTTTTT. The encoded protein is CASSGEAGELFF.

The J gene is TRBJ2-3, the V gene TRBV7-2; D uncertain. The CDR3 is 15 residues long. The germline gives CDR1 SGHTA, CDR2 FQGNSA. V shed 0 bases and J shed 2 bases, with 9 bases lying between them. In DNA, the CDR3 is TGTGCCAGCAGCTTAGCGTCAGACCTCACAGATACGCAGTATTTT. Protein product: CASSLASDLTDTQYF. Looking up the rest from reference TRBV7-2 and TRBJ2-3 gives the full variable domain: GAGVSQSPSNKVTEKGKDVELRCDPISGHTALYWYRQSLGQGLEFLIYFQGNSAPDKSGLPSDRFSAERTGGSVSTLTIQRTQQEDSAVYLCASSLASDLTDTQYFGPGTRLTVL.